The present TCR beta chain was sequenced within a study of blood T cell repertoires in COVID-19. With 5 bases removed from V and 1 base from J, the gap between germline ends came to 14 bases. CDR3 length equals 14 residues. Germline CDR1 GTSNPN, CDR2 SVGIG (reference sequence). Produced via immunoSEQ multiplex PCR; TCRdb's table is partial and in-frame only. The repertoire holds some 180,000 clones, with 80% as singletons. Material for sequencing was PBMCs or T cells enriched from blood (not recorded which). The sequence was obtained from a man in his fifties or sixties who had been exposed to COVID-19. This sequence joins TRBV30 and TRBJ1-1; possible D gene TRBD1, 5 bases. CDR3 protein: CAWSAGLSNTEAFF. As DNA, the CDR3 is TGTGCCTGGTCTGCGGGACTCTCGAACACTGAAGCTTTCTTT.